Below are 4 T cell receptor beta chains sequenced from a single sample in a study of cytomegalovirus exposure and HLA in healthy donors. This PCR relied on a set of 60 Vbeta primers and 13 Jbeta primers. Clones were sequenced by immunoSEQ multiplex PCR, and TCRdb holds only the in-frame ones, with some missing. The table shows some 98,000 clones, with roughly a tenth occurring only once. Material: PBMCs. These TCRs come from a man aged 50 to 59 in good health and CMV-seropositive.

This clone was picked up a small number of times. The chain is built from TRBV18 and TRBJ2-7; tentatively, D is TRBD1 (5 bases). Trimming cost V 3 bases and J 6 bases, with 18 bases left between them. CDR1 is KGHSH, CDR2 LQKENI, per germline. This CDR3 contains 15 residues. CDR3 region: CASSPPSVARGEQYF. The CDR3, as DNA: TGTGCCAGCTCACCCCCTAGTGTTGCAAGGGGCGAGCAGTACTTC.

This chain uses TRBV14 with TRBJ1-1, with 7 bases fitting TRBD1. The CDR3 totals 16 residues. J gave up 3 bases and V 2 bases, and 9 bases lay outside the gene matches. Germline CDR1 reads SGHDN; CDR2 reads FVKESK. The DNA for the CDR3 is TGTGCCAGCAGCCAAACTAGGGGGCGAGGGGACACTGAAGCTTTCTTT. This gives the protein CASSQTRGRGDTEAFF.

In this sample, this clone turned up a few times. V and J are TRBV7-9 and TRBJ2-2; D is possibly TRBD2 (5 bases). Germline V CDR1 and CDR2: SEHNR, FQNEAQ (reference sequence). The CDR3 sequence is 15 residues long. The V and J ends lost 8 bases and 2 bases respectively, with 15 bases between them. The CDR3 sequence is CASAERRTNTGELFF. The CDR3 bases are TGTGCCAGCGCCGAGCGGCGCACAAACACCGGGGAGCTGTTTTTT.

This clone occurred a few times. The CDR3, as DNA: TGTGCCAGCAGTTTAAGGGCGGGGGGGAGCTCCTACAATGAGCAGTTCTTC. As protein: CASSLRAGGSSYNEQFF. This rearrangement joins TRBV27 to TRBJ2-1; 9 bases are shared with TRBD2. Germline V gene lookup returns CDR1 MNHEY and CDR2 SMNVEV (reference sequence). This CDR3 is built from 17 residues. Losses at the gene ends were 2 bases for V and 0 bases for J; bases not matched to a gene: 5.